The 5 T cell receptor beta chains reported below all come from one sample, sequenced in a study of cytomegalovirus exposure and HLA in healthy donors. The study ran its PCR with 60 Vbeta and 13 Jbeta primers. Sequencing used immunoSEQ multiplex PCR; TCRdb keeps in-frame clones, though not all of them. The sample has some 160,000 clones, 70% to 90% seen once. What was sequenced was PBMCs. Receptors originate from a woman aged 40 to 49 in good health and CMV-seropositive.

The chain links TRBV5-4 to TRBJ1-2; no definite D call. The CDR3 is 15 residues long. V dropped 2 bases and J dropped 5 bases, with 16 bases sitting between them. Germline V gives CDR1 SGHNT, CDR2 YYREEE (reference sequence). The CDR3 protein is CASSLMVGFDYGYTF. In DNA form, the CDR3 reads TGTGCCAGCAGCTTAATGGTCGGGTTTGATTATGGCTACACCTTC.

Notes on this clone: At one boundary the junction diverges from the germline segment, which might be a read error. Within the sample, other DNA sequences also encode this same CDR3. This chain links TRBV30 with TRBJ1-5; 9 positions agree with TRBD1. The CDR3 consists of 15 residues. Germline loops: CDR1 GTSNPN, CDR2 SVGIG (reference sequence). For the CDR3, the DNA is TGCGCCTGGACCCGGGGACAGGGTGCCGGCCAGCCCCAGCATTTT. It is translated as CAWTRGQGAGQPQHF.

Of note for this clone: This CDR3 is also generated by other DNA sequences in the sample. The J gene is TRBJ1-6, the V gene TRBV7-9; TRBD1 aligns across 7 bases. The CDR3 is made up of 15 amino acids. Looked up from germline, CDR1 is SEHNR and CDR2 is FQNEAQ (reference sequence). V was pared by 5 bases and J by 6 bases, with 7 bases of the junction left unmatched. Here the CDR3 DNA reads TGTGCCAGCAGCCTACCGGGACAGATTAATTCACCCCTCCACTTT. It yields the protein CASSLPGQINSPLHF. Based on the CDR3 plus reference TRBV7-9 and TRBJ1-6, the full variable domain is DTGVSQNPRHKITKRGQNVTFRCDPISEHNRLYWYRQTLGQGPEFLTYFQNEAQLEKSRLLSDRFSAERPKGSFSTLEIQRTEQGDSAMYLCASSLPGQINSPLHFGNGTRLTVT.

The table lists this clone with a few counts. The J gene is TRBJ1-4, the V gene TRBV5-6; weak D call: TRBD1 (6 bases). The V gene lost 4 bases and the J gene lost 5 bases, with 18 bases spanning the gap. The CDR3 is made up of 16 amino acids. In germline, CDR1 is SGHDT, CDR2 YYEEEE. CDR3 region: CASSRLDSHPNEKLFF. The CDR3 DNA reads as TGTGCCAGCAGCCGCTTGGACAGCCACCCCAATGAAAAACTGTTTTTT.

The table lists this clone with a count of one. The DNA of the CDR3 is TGTGCCAGCAGCGTTGGACTAGCGGGGGGGAGCGAGCAGTACTTC. Encoded protein: CASSVGLAGGSEQYF. The chain carries TRBV5-4 and TRBJ2-7, with 15 bases matching TRBD2. Germline-derived CDR1 and CDR2 are SGHNT and YYREEE (reference sequence). The CDR3 totals 15 residues. J was trimmed by 6 bases and V by 4 bases; bases with no gene match: 5. Supplemented by reference TRBV5-4 and TRBJ2-7, the full variable domain reads ETGVTQSPTHLIKTRGQQVTLRCSSQSGHNTVSWYQQALGQGPQFIFQYYREEENGRGNFPPRFSGLQFPNYSSELNVNALELDDSALYLCASSVGLAGGSEQYFGPGTRLTVT.